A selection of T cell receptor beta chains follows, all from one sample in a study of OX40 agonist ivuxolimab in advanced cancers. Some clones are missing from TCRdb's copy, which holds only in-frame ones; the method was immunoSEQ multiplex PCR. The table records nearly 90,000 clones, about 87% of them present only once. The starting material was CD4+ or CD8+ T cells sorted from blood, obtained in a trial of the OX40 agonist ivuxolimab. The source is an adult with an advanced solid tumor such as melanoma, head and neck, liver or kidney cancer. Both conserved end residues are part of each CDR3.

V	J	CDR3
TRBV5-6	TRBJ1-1	CASSIFTGSLRAFF
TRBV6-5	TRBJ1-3	CASSYSKAGTGNTIYF
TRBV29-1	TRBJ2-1	CSVEEGRGQGHNEQFF
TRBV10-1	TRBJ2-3	CASSDRVQGGTDTQYF
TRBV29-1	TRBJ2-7	CSVSTSGSSYEQYF
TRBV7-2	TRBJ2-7	CASRPAGGPGEQYF
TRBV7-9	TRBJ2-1	CASSLGQVDYNEQFF
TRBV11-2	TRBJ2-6	CASSPQIGGGANVLTF
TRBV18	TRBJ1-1	CASSPDRTEAFF
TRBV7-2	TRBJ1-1	CASSSDRRTEAFF
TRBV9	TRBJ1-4	CASSRYAAGQGLEKLFF
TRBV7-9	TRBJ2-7	CASSLNNEQYF
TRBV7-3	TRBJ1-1	CASSLGTGNTEAFF
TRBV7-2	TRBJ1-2	CASSTQGAVYGYTF
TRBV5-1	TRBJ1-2	CASSLGGQGYTF
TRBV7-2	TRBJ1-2	CASSLDTGNYGYTF
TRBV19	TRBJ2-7	CASSISGPAYEQYF
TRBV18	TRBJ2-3	CASSPSGGNTDTQYF
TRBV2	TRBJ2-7	CASSEVEGAGSQQYF
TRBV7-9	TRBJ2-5	CASSFQETQYF
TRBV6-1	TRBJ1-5	CASTLGEGGHQPQHF
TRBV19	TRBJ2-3	CASSLVPGSPPDTQYF
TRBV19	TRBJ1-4	CASTVVGEKLFF
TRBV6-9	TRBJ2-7	CASSYEASGNFEQYF
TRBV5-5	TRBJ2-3	CASSRTGASTDTQYF
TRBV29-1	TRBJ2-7	CSFLIGQSEAGQYF
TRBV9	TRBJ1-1	CASSVVLNTEAFF
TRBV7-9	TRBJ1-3	CASSLAITGVSGNTIYF
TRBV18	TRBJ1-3	CASSPGSKGNTIYF
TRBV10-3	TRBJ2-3	CAISESLAGRGTDTQYF
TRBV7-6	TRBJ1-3	CASSQPSGNTIYF
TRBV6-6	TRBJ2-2	CASSYSSLDQAGELFF
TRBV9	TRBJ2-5	CASSRLAGETQYF
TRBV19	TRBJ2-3	CASLALHGGTDTQYF
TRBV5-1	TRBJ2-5	CASSFTSDGTQYF
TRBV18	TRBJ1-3	CASSPSDRSYSGNTIYF
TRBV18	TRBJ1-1	CASSTGAWNTEAFF
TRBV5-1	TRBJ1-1	CASSLAGTETEAFF
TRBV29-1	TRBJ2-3	CSVLGRRTGSTDTQYF
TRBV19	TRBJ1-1	CATLDRSNTEAFF
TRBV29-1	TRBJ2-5	CSVVRGAGETQYF
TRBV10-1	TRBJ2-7	CASSGRDRGLGKQYF
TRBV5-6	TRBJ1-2	CASSLGPGGRDYGYTF
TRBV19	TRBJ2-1	CASSIGGQWNNEQFF
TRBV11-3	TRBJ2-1	CASSTKRDKDEQFF
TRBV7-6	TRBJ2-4	CASSPILGIAGLSGQYF
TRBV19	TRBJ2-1	CASSIDRLAGDNEQFF
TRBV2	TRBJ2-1	CASREDRANEQFF
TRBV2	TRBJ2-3	CASGRGGSTDTQYF
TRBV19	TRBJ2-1	CASSILSASGRNEQFF
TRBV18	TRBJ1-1	CASSPVLAGQGGTEAFF
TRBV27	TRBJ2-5	CASSYRRTGAQETQYF
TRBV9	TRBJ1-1	CASSVDFRGEAFF